One sample yielded the 9 T cell receptor beta chains listed below, sequenced in a study of cytomegalovirus exposure and HLA in healthy donors. The PCR used 60 Vbeta and 13 Jbeta primers. The table came from immunoSEQ multiplex PCR; TCRdb's copy has only in-frame clones and leaves some out. The data contain some 200,000 clones, 76% of them singletons. What was sequenced was PBMCs. Source of these receptors: a man aged 18 to 30 in good health and CMV-seronegative.

To note about this clone: Sequence at one end of the junction differs from germline and may be a read error. The chain uses TRBV27 and TRBJ1-2; TRBD1 aligns across 9 bases. Germline loops: CDR1 MNHEY, CDR2 SMNVEV (reference sequence). CDR3 size: 12 residues. CDR3 nucleotide sequence: TGTGCCAGCAGTATCGGACAGGGGAAGCTCGCCTTC. It is translated as CASSIGQGKLAF.

The chain combines TRBV7-9 with TRBJ2-3; TRBD2 is a possible D gene (5 bases). This CDR3 spans 16 amino acids. The germline V gene has CDR1 SEHNR and CDR2 FQNEAQ (reference sequence). V lost 1 base, J lost 0 bases, and 11 bases lay in between. The CDR3 spells CASSLGGAASTDTQYF. The DNA of the CDR3 is TGTGCCAGCAGCTTAGGGGGAGCGGCGAGCACAGATACGCAGTATTTT.

The V and J genes are TRBV30 and TRBJ2-7, with D perhaps TRBD1 (5 bases). The germline V gene has CDR1 GTSNPN and CDR2 SVGIG (reference sequence). The CDR3 totals 14 residues. V was pared by 1 base and J by 4 bases, with 14 bases between. The chain's CDR3 is CAWSEGVGEYEQYF. In nucleotides, the CDR3 is TGTGCCTGGAGTGAAGGCGTAGGGGAATACGAGCAGTACTTC.

The chain couples TRBV29-1 to TRBJ2-5; TRBD2 agrees at 10 bases. Per the germline V gene, CDR1 is SQVTM and CDR2 is ANQGSEA. The CDR3 covers 13 residues. V gave up 7 bases and J gave up 0 bases; unmatched junction bases: 2. CDR3 bases: TGCAGCGCGGGACTAGCGAACCAAGAGACCCAGTACTTC. Amino acid sequence: CSAGLANQETQYF.

This chain links TRBV6-5 with TRBJ2-7; possible D gene TRBD2, 5 bases. This CDR3 has 16 amino acids. Germline V lookup: CDR1 MNHEY, CDR2 SVGAGI. V gave up 0 bases and J gave up 0 bases, with 12 bases separating them. Here the CDR3 DNA reads TGTGCCAGCAGTTACTCACATTCGGGGAGCTCCTACGAGCAGTACTTC. As protein: CASSYSHSGSSYEQYF.

This rearrangement joins TRBV2 to TRBJ2-7; 7 bases match TRBD1. The CDR3 spans 15 residues. Per the germline V gene, CDR1 is SNHLY and CDR2 is FYNNEI. After removal of 3 bases from V and 1 base from J, the junction contained 6 bases not matched to a gene. The chain's CDR3 is CASSELGTESYEQYF. CDR3 nucleotide sequence: TGTGCCAGCAGTGAGCTCGGGACAGAGTCCTACGAGCAGTACTTC.

The rearrangement links TRBV4-1 to TRBJ2-7; tentative D call: TRBD2 (5 bases). The CDR3 extends over 13 amino acids. Trimming shortened V by 1 base and J by 3 bases, and 7 bases separated the two germline ends. The germline CDR1 and CDR2 sequences are MGHRA and YSYEKL. This chain's CDR3 is CASSQAAGYEQYF. CDR3 in DNA: TGCGCCAGCAGCCAAGCGGCGGGCTACGAGCAGTACTTC.

The chain carries TRBV27 and TRBJ2-7; TRBD2 agrees at 7 bases. Germline loops: CDR1 MNHEY, CDR2 SMNVEV (reference sequence). This CDR3 is built from 14 residues. V lost 6 bases and J lost 4; bases outside the gene matches: 9. The CDR3: CASRGAGVAYEQYF. CDR3 DNA sequence: TGTGCCAGCAGAGGGGCGGGAGTCGCGTACGAGCAGTACTTC.

V usage is TRBV5-8 and J usage is TRBJ2-1, with D tentatively TRBD2 (6 bases). Per the germline V gene, CDR1 is SGHTS and CDR2 is YDEGEE. The CDR3 has 15 amino acids. The V end was cut by 7 bases, the J end by 0 bases, with 14 bases between. CDR3 residues: CASGLADRSYNEQFF. CDR3 bases: TGTGCCAGCGGATTAGCGGACCGCTCCTACAATGAGCAGTTCTTC.